The next 22 T cell receptor beta chains were all read from a single sample in a study of T cells in women clearing cervical HPV infection (dated by TCRdb to about 2018). To prepare the library, the immunoSEQ multiplex PCR assay was applied. Imported from immuneACCESS, the table was reduced by TCRdb to in-frame sequences with V and J called. These copies leave out some clones; in studies compared against another copy, an unresolved V gene accounts for under half, and the cause of the remainder is not known. This sample's table has entries for 45,000 to 50,000 clones. Less than 40% of the sample rests with the top ten. Sequenced sample: blood buffy coat. All receptors come from a woman between 18 and 70 years old with a cervical HPV16 infection that either progressed to CIN3+ or cleared (not recorded which).

As concerns this clone: The CDR3 extends 3 residues past the end of the read, so its final part is completed from the germline J gene. The chain joins TRBV7-9 to TRBJ1-2; 8 bases align to TRBD1. This CDR3 comprises 15 residues. The ends lost 5 bases at V and 7 bases at J; junction bases unmatched: 12. In germline, CDR1 is SEHNR, CDR2 FQNEAQ (reference sequence). The CDR3: CASSPPLDRGGGYTF. The DNA read from the CDR3 is TGTGCCAGCAGCCCGCCTCTAGACAGGGGAGGTGGC.

On this clone itself: The CDR3 extends 3 residues past the end of the read, so its final part is completed from the germline J gene. The V gene is TRBV2, the J gene TRBJ1-4, with D perhaps matching TRBD1 (5 bases). CDR3 size: 14 residues. CDR1 and CDR2 from the germline V gene are SNHLY and FYNNEI. V lost 8 bases and J lost 0, with 10 bases in between. The CDR3 sequence: CASRGRSTNEKLFF. Incomplete CDR3 DNA: TGTGCCAGCCGGGGGAGGTCAACTAATGAAAAA.

CDR3 protein: CSAHSGRAAYEQYF. The DNA read from the CDR3 is TGCAGTGCCCATAGCGGGAGGGCCGCCTACGAG. The V gene is TRBV20-1, the J gene TRBJ2-7; 11 positions match TRBD2. The observed sequence ends 3 residues before the CDR3 terminus, with the missing tail filled in from the germline J gene. The CDR3 is made up of 14 amino acids. CDR1 is DFQATT, CDR2 SNEGSKA, per germline (reference sequence). The junction had 6 bases not matched to a gene; V was cut back by 6 bases and J by 2 bases.

With regard to this clone: The read stops 3 residues short of the end of the CDR3; the missing end is completed from the germline J gene. This rearrangement joins TRBV18 to TRBJ2-4; unclear D gene. Germline CDR1 is KGHSH and CDR2 is LQKENI. This CDR3 has 16 amino acids. The CDR3 loop is CASSPGSLSSGYGQYF. The sequenced part of the CDR3 DNA is TGTGCCAGCTCACCCGGATCCTTATCTAGTGGATATGGT.

Remarks on this clone: The read finishes 3 residues shy of the CDR3 end, and the germline J gene is used to complete it. The chain joins TRBV20-1 to TRBJ1-2; D may be TRBD1 (5 bases). CDR1 DFQATT and CDR2 SNEGSKA come from the germline V gene (reference sequence). The CDR3 covers 10 residues. The CDR3 bases that were read are TGCAGTGCTCGACAGACCGGC. Protein product: CSARQTG. From start to end, the CDR3 is CSARQTGYTF.

As concerns this clone: The read comes to an end 3 residues before the CDR3 does, leaving the germline J gene to fill in the end. The chain combines TRBV30 with TRBJ1-2; TRBD1 agrees at 10 bases. J was trimmed by 4 bases and V by 3 bases; bases with no gene match: 2. CDR3 length equals 13 residues. Germline CDR1 reads GTSNPN; CDR2 reads SVGIG (reference sequence). CDR3 DNA, as far as it was read: TGTGCCTGGAGCCGACAGGGGGCCTATGGC. Its protein product is CAWSRQGAYG. The full CDR3 protein is CAWSRQGAYGYTF. Full variable domain (rest looked up from reference TRBV30 and TRBJ1-2): SQTIHQWPATLVQPVGSPLSLECTVEGTSNPNLYWYRQAAGRGLQLLFYSVGIGQISSEVPQNLSASRPQDRQFILSSKKLLLSDSGFYLCAWSRQGAYGYTFGSGTRLTVV.

Turning to this clone: The sequenced fragment ends 3 residues before the CDR3 boundary, so the rest is inferred from the germline J gene. The chain recombines TRBV5-6 with TRBJ2-1; tentative D call: TRBD1 (5 bases). The CDR3 runs 15 residues. The germline CDR1 and CDR2 sequences are SGHDT and YYEEEE. V lost 0 bases and J lost 3, with 10 bases in between. The part of the CDR3 DNA that was read is TGTGCCAGCAGCTTGGCCAGGGCTATCTACAATGAG. Translation gives CASSLARAIYNE. Given in full, the CDR3 is CASSLARAIYNEQFF.

Worth noting for this clone: The read halts 3 residues ahead of the CDR3 end, with the missing end drawn from the germline J gene. The chain couples TRBV5-6 to TRBJ2-1; D perhaps matches TRBD1 (5 bases). Germline CDR1 is SGHDT and CDR2 is YYEEEE. V was pared by 4 bases and J by 5 bases, with 16 bases between. CDR3 length equals 15 residues. CDR3 bases read: TGTGCCAGCAGCCCCTGGACATTCGGCGACAATGAG. Translation gives CASSPWTFGDNE. The entire CDR3 reads CASSPWTFGDNEQFF.

As regards this clone: The read halts 3 residues ahead of the CDR3 end, with the missing end drawn from the germline J gene. The chain couples TRBV20-1 to TRBJ2-5, with TRBD2 as a possible D gene (6 bases). There are 13 residues in the CDR3. CDR1 and CDR2 from the germline V gene are DFQATT and SNEGSKA (reference sequence). V lost 2 bases to trimming and J lost 0 bases, with 7 bases between them. Partial CDR3 DNA: TGCAGTGCTAGACGGGACTACCAAGAGACC. Translation gives CSARRDYQET. The full-length CDR3 reads as CSARRDYQETQYF.

A note on this clone: The CDR3 end falls 3 residues outside the read, so it is completed with the germline J gene. J is TRBJ2-2 and V is TRBV20-1; D is possibly TRBD1 (5 bases). Germline CDR1 reads DFQATT; CDR2 reads SNEGSKA (reference sequence). This CDR3 has 14 residues. The part of the CDR3 DNA that was read is TGCAGTGCTGCCGACACCGGACACCCATCACCG. Amino acid sequence: CSAADTGHPSP. The CDR3, in full, reads CSAADTGHPSPLFF.

Of note for this clone: An end of the junction differs from the germline gene, which may be a read error. The CDR3 end is not reached by the read, which stops 3 residues before it; the germline J gene fills it in. Other nucleotide sequences in the sample specify the same CDR3. The rearrangement uses TRBV18 and TRBJ1-3, with 8 positions matching TRBD1. This CDR3 is built from 17 residues. The V gene's germline CDR1 is KGHSH and CDR2 LQKENI. This CDR3 is CASSFGTGGYSGNTIYF. CDR3 DNA (partial): TGTGCCAGCTCATTCGGCACAGGGGGATACTCTGGAAACACT.

On this clone: Sequencing ends 3 residues short of the CDR3 end; the germline J gene provides the rest. This chain links TRBV18 with TRBJ2-5; tentative D call: TRBD1 (7 bases). Between the trimmed V and J ends, which lost 1 base and 5 bases, there was a span of 14 bases. CDR1 is KGHSH and CDR2 is LQKENI in the germline V gene. The CDR3 spans 15 residues. The DNA read from the CDR3 is TGTGCCAGCTCACCACGCAGGGGGGATATGGAGACC. Its protein product is CASSPRRGDMET. The CDR3 in full is CASSPRRGDMETQYF.

Regarding this clone: From the germline J gene comes the end of the CDR3, since the read stops 3 residues before it. The V call is TRBV7-3, the J call TRBJ2-1; D possibly corresponds to TRBD1 (5 bases). CDR1 SGHTA and CDR2 FQGTGA come from the germline V gene. This CDR3 has 15 amino acids. Deletions cut 2 bases from V and 4 bases from J, with 12 bases between. The part of the CDR3 DNA that was read is TGTGCCAGCAGCTTATTAGGGGATTATTACAATGAG. Amino acids: CASSLLGDYYNE. The entire CDR3 protein is CASSLLGDYYNEQFF. The full variable domain, with the rest looked up from reference TRBV7-3 and TRBJ2-1, is GAGVSQTPSNKVTEKGKYVELRCDPISGHTALYWYRQSLGQGPEFLIYFQGTGAADDSGLPNDRFFAVRPEGSVSTLKIQRTERGDSAVYLCASSLLGDYYNEQFFGPGTRLTVL.

As for this clone: The observed sequence ends 3 residues before the CDR3 terminus, with the missing tail filled in from the germline J gene. This sequence joins TRBV7-2 and TRBJ1-1; the D gene is possibly TRBD1 (5 bases). This CDR3 comprises 13 residues. Germline V gives CDR1 SGHTA, CDR2 FQGNSA. V was pared by 5 bases and J by 7 bases, with 14 bases between. The CDR3 here is CASSPRPDSEAFF. The DNA read from the CDR3 is TGTGCCAGCAGCCCGCGGCCTGACAGTGAA.

Notes on this clone: With the read ending 3 residues before the CDR3 end, the germline J gene is used to fill in that end. The chain carries TRBV7-2 and TRBJ1-1; the D gene is possibly TRBD1 (6 bases). Germline lookup yields CDR1 SGHTA and CDR2 FQGNSA. The CDR3 is made up of 15 amino acids. V was pared by 5 bases and J by 0 bases, with 13 bases between. CDR3 in amino acids: CASSLNRDMNTEAFF. CDR3 DNA, as far as it was read: TGTGCCAGCAGCCTAAACAGGGACATGAACACTGAA.

A remark on this clone: Coverage ceases 3 residues before the CDR3 finishes, and the germline J gene fills in the end. Other DNA sequences in the same sample also yield this CDR3. V gene TRBV7-8 combines with J gene TRBJ1-2; possible D gene TRBD1, 5 bases. This CDR3 region has 14 residues. Looked up from germline, CDR1 is SGHVS and CDR2 is FQNEAQ. CDR3 DNA, as far as it was read: TGTGCCAGCAGCTTAGACTATGGGGCTGAGGGT. Its translation: CASSLDYGAEG. The CDR3 in its entirety is CASSLDYGAEGYTF.

Regarding this clone: The read ends 3 residues before the CDR3 terminus; that terminus is restored from the germline J gene. This chain connects TRBV5-1 to TRBJ2-5, with 12 bases aligning to TRBD2. V was pared by 2 bases and J by 5 bases, with 10 bases of the junction left unmatched. The CDR3 is 17 amino acids. CDR1 is SGHRS and CDR2 is YFSETQ in the germline V gene. The CDR3 loop is CASSFASGRDIRETQYF. CDR3 DNA, as far as it was read: TGCGCCAGCAGCTTCGCTAGCGGGAGGGACATCCGGGAGACC.

As concerns this clone: The read terminates 3 residues ahead of where the CDR3 ends, so the germline J gene completes it. This chain connects TRBV20-1 to TRBJ2-1; perhaps TRBD2 as D (6 bases). The length of the CDR3 is 14 residues. Germline values: CDR1 DFQATT, CDR2 SNEGSKA (reference sequence). With 3 bases removed from V and 4 bases from J, the gap between germline ends came to 13 bases. The DNA read from the CDR3 is TGCAGTGCTAGGATAGGCGGGGAGTACAATGAG. Translating gives CSARIGGEYNE. The whole CDR3 is CSARIGGEYNEQFF.

This clone is labeled medium-sized (0.01 to 0.1%) based on frequency. The read gets to within 3 residues of the CDR3 end, and the germline J gene fills in the rest. This chain joins TRBV20-1 and TRBJ2-3; 8 nucleotides agree with TRBD2. The CDR3 consists of 14 residues. After removal of 6 bases from V and 5 bases from J, the junction contained 10 bases not matched to a gene. The germline CDR1 and CDR2 sequences are DFQATT and SNEGSKA (reference sequence). CDR3 amino acids: CSAPRGDYKDTQYF. The sequenced CDR3 bases are TGCAGTGCCCCGCGGGGGGACTACAAAGATACG.

Of note for this clone: From the germline J gene comes the end of the CDR3, since the read stops 3 residues before it. The chain carries TRBV7-9 and TRBJ1-1; D possibly corresponds to TRBD1 (5 bases). This CDR3 is built from 14 residues. Trimming removed 3 bases from V and 4 bases from J, with 12 bases in between. Germline loops: CDR1 SEHNR, CDR2 FQNEAQ (reference sequence). Incomplete CDR3 DNA: TGTGCCAGCAGCTTTGAAGGGGTGGGCACTGAA. It is translated as CASSFEGVGTE. From start to end, the CDR3 is CASSFEGVGTEAFF.

Turning to this clone: The read finishes 3 residues shy of the CDR3 end, and the germline J gene is used to complete it. The V gene is TRBV29-1, the J gene TRBJ2-2; D possibly corresponds to TRBD2 (6 bases). Deletions cut 4 bases from V and 6 bases from J, with 6 bases between. There are 11 residues in the CDR3. CDR1 is SQVTM, CDR2 ANQGSEA, per germline. The CDR3 sequence is CSVGLAGELFF. Partial CDR3 DNA: TGCAGCGTTGGACTAGCCGGGGAG.

As regards this clone: The read terminates 3 residues ahead of where the CDR3 ends, so the germline J gene completes it. The chain employs TRBV6-2 or TRBV6-3 and TRBJ1-2; D might be TRBD1 (5 bases). CDR1 and CDR2 (germline): MNHEY, SVGEGT. The CDR3 is 13 residues long. Trimming stripped 6 bases from V and 5 bases from J, with 13 bases between. The sequenced part of the CDR3 DNA is TGTGCCAGCAGCCCCGACAGTTGGTATGGC. Encoded protein: CASSPDSWYG. The whole CDR3 sequence reads CASSPDSWYGYTF.